What follows are 24 T cell receptor beta chains derived from one specimen sequenced in a study of control samples from healthy donors and cancer patients. Assay: immunoSEQ multiplex PCR; the TCRdb copy retains only in-frame clones and omits some. The sample has tens of thousands of clones; 90% to 95% are singletons. The sample was blood. Receptor source: a young man in good health.

The chain uses TRBV5-1 and TRBJ2-1; D ambiguous. Trimming removed 9 bases from V and 0 bases from J, with 22 bases in between. In germline, CDR1 is SGHRS, CDR2 YFSETQ. This CDR3 region has 17 residues. The CDR3 protein is CATRPSSGRYSYNEQFF. The CDR3 DNA reads TGCGCCACCAGGCCTAGTTCCGGGCGCTACTCCTACAATGAGCAGTTCTTC.

This clone has only one observation. The chain employs TRBV7-9 and TRBJ2-1; D call uncertain. This CDR3 is built from 17 residues. V was pared by 2 bases and J by 0 bases, with 14 bases between. The germline gives CDR1 SEHNR, CDR2 FQNEAQ (reference sequence). The CDR3 is CASSLTQTASSYNEQFF. The CDR3 coding sequence is TGTGCCAGCAGCTTAACCCAAACAGCGAGCTCCTACAATGAGCAGTTCTTC.

This chain joins TRBV7-3 and TRBJ2-1; 10 nucleotides line up with TRBD2. Germline CDR1 and CDR2: SGHTA and FQGTGA. J was trimmed by 1 base and V by 0 bases; bases with no gene match: 6. The CDR3 has 18 amino acids. The CDR3 bases are TGTGCCAGCAGCTTAACGGGAACTAGCGGGATATCCTACAATGAGCAGTTCTTC. Protein sequence: CASSLTGTSGISYNEQFF.

This clone was counted only a few times. Other DNA sequences in the same sample also yield this CDR3. This chain joins TRBV5-1 and TRBJ2-1, with D perhaps matching TRBD1 (5 bases). Trimming took 0 bases from V and 4 from J, leaving 8 bases between them. Germline assignment: CDR1 SGHRS and CDR2 YFSETQ. The CDR3 extends over 14 amino acids. The CDR3 DNA sequence: TGCGCCAGCAGCTTGGGACAGATTTACAATGAGCAGTTCTTC. It translates to CASSLGQIYNEQFF.

The V gene is TRBV5-1, the J gene TRBJ1-6, with 9 bases lining up with TRBD1. Germline trimming cut 0 bases from V and 9 bases from J; bases unmatched to any gene: 10. Germline CDR1 SGHRS, CDR2 YFSETQ. The CDR3 totals 17 residues. Here the CDR3 reads CASSLDTGGLGVSPLHF. The DNA for the CDR3 is TGCGCCAGCAGCTTGGATACAGGGGGCCTTGGGGTTTCACCCCTCCACTTT.

This clone was observed a single time. The rearrangement uses TRBV30 and TRBJ2-1; TRBD1 matches 11 bases. CDR3 length equals 16 residues. The germline V gene has CDR1 GTSNPN and CDR2 SVGIG (reference sequence). The V and J ends lost 4 bases and 8 bases, in that order; junction bases with no gene match: 13. The CDR3 protein is CAWMDRGLLGSYEQFF. The CDR3 region has the DNA TGTGCCTGGATGGACAGGGGGCTCTTGGGTAGTTATGAGCAGTTCTTC.

V is TRBV7-2 and J is TRBJ1-6; 8 bases line up with TRBD1. The V and J ends lost 3 bases and 8 bases, in that order; junction bases with no gene match: 3. Germline CDR1 reads SGHTA; CDR2 reads FQGNSA. CDR3 length: 14 amino acids. The CDR3 reads CASSFGQGYSPLHF. The CDR3 DNA reads TGTGCCAGCAGCTTCGGACAGGGATATTCACCCCTCCACTTT.

This chain uses TRBV28 with TRBJ2-3; 9 bases map to TRBD2. The length of the CDR3 is 16 residues. The ends lost 5 bases at V and 2 bases at J; junction bases unmatched: 8. From germline, CDR1 is MDHEN and CDR2 SYDVKM. The CDR3 protein is CASSLLAGLITDTQYF. CDR3 DNA: TGTGCCAGCAGTCTCCTAGCGGGACTGATCACAGATACGCAGTATTTT. The full variable domain, in which reference TRBV28 and TRBJ2-3 provide the parts outside the CDR3, is DVKVTQSSRYLVKRTGEKVFLECVQDMDHENMFWYRQDPGLGLRLIYFSYDVKMKEKGDIPEGYSVSREKKERFSLILESASTNQTSMYLCASSLLAGLITDTQYFGPGTRLTVL.

V and J are TRBV5-6 and TRBJ1-3; TRBD1 matches 9 bases. The CDR3 covers 15 residues. The germline V gene has CDR1 SGHDT and CDR2 YYEEEE. Losses at the gene ends were 3 bases for V and 1 base for J; bases not matched to a gene: 2. CDR3 sequence reads: CASSWGQGSGNTIYF. The CDR3 DNA follows: TGTGCCAGCAGCTGGGGACAGGGATCTGGAAACACCATATATTTT.

The chain has TRBV13 and TRBJ2-1, with D unclear. The CDR3 is made up of 13 amino acids. The V and J ends lost 7 bases and 8 bases respectively, with 15 bases between them. Germline loops: CDR1 PRHDT, CDR2 FYEKMQ (reference sequence). In nucleotides, the CDR3 is TGTGCCAGCAAAGTAGTCTTATCCGATGAGCAGTTCTTC. This encodes CASKVVLSDEQFF.

The gene calls are TRBV10-2 and TRBJ2-4; D not resolved. Trimming shortened V by 3 bases and J by 6 bases, and 9 bases separated the two germline ends. CDR3 length: 13 amino acids. Germline CDR1 reads WSHSY; CDR2 reads SAAADI. The CDR3 DNA follows: TGCGCCAGCAGTGAAGGGCAACGAAACATTCAGTACTTC. Its translation: CASSEGQRNIQYF.

V and J are TRBV4-1 and TRBJ1-6; D is perhaps TRBD1 (6 bases). The V and J ends lost 0 bases and 9 bases respectively, with 15 bases between them. The CDR3 consists of 16 residues. From germline, CDR1 is MGHRA and CDR2 YSYEKL. As DNA, the CDR3 is TGCGCCAGCAGCCAAGATAGCCAGGGGATTAGTTCACCCCTCCACTTT. Amino acids: CASSQDSQGISSPLHF.

Comment on this clone: Relative to the germline gene, one junction end is altered; a read error may explain this. The rearrangement uses TRBV19 and TRBJ1-2; perhaps TRBD1 as D (5 bases). CDR1 and CDR2 (germline): LNHDA, SQIVND (reference sequence). The CDR3 is made up of 15 amino acids. CDR3 bases: TGTGCCAGTAGTATAGCCATGGGACCCAACTATGGCCACACCTTC. This translates into CASSIAMGPNYGHTF.

J is TRBJ1-1 and V is TRBV9; a possible D gene is TRBD1 (5 bases). The V end lost 0 bases, the J end lost 2 bases, and 17 bases lay between the germline ends. The CDR3 consists of 17 residues. The germline V gene has CDR1 SGDLS and CDR2 YYNGEE. Here the CDR3 DNA reads TGTGCCAGCAGCGTAGCTCCACCGGGGCAGATAAACACTGAAGCTTTCTTT. Translating gives CASSVAPPGQINTEAFF.

The rearrangement uses TRBV5-1 and TRBJ2-5, with 7 bases fitting TRBD1. Germline assignment: CDR1 SGHRS and CDR2 YFSETQ. The CDR3 contains 14 residues. The V gene end was trimmed by 3 bases and the J gene end by 0 bases; junction bases not matched to a gene: 2. As DNA, the CDR3 is TGCGCCAGCAGCTCTGGGACAGACCAAGAGACCCAGTACTTC. Its translation is CASSSGTDQETQYF. The complete variable domain, with remaining parts taken from reference TRBV5-1 and TRBJ2-5, reads KAGVTQTPRYLIKTRGQQVTLSCSPISGHRSVSWYQQTPGQGLQFLFEYFSETQRNKGNFPGRFSGRQFSNSRSEMNVSTLELGDSALYLCASSSGTDQETQYFGPGTRLLVL.

The chain is built from TRBV27 and TRBJ1-1; tentative D call: TRBD1 (6 bases). The CDR3 runs to 15 residues. V dropped 5 bases and J dropped 4 bases, with 17 bases sitting between them. Germline assignment: CDR1 MNHEY and CDR2 SMNVEV (reference sequence). The CDR3 coding sequence is TGTGCCAGCAGTCCCTACACAGGGACGAGCACTGAAGCTTTCTTT. Amino acids: CASSPYTGTSTEAFF.

The chain carries TRBV5-1 and TRBJ1-4; 11 bases are a match to TRBD1. The CDR3 runs 15 residues. From germline, CDR1 is SGHRS and CDR2 YFSETQ. V lost 4 bases, J lost 6 bases, and 5 bases stayed unmatched. CDR3 sequence (DNA): TGCGCCAGCAGCCCCGGGACAGGGGGGGATGAAAAACTGTTTTTT. Encoded protein: CASSPGTGGDEKLFF. Full variable domain (missing parts from reference TRBV5-1 and TRBJ1-4): KAGVTQTPRYLIKTRGQQVTLSCSPISGHRSVSWYQQTPGQGLQFLFEYFSETQRNKGNFPGRFSGRQFSNSRSEMNVSTLELGDSALYLCASSPGTGGDEKLFFGSGTQLSVL.

This clone has just one count. This sequence joins TRBV19 and TRBJ2-7; the D is unclear. CDR1 is LNHDA, CDR2 SQIVND, per germline (reference sequence). Trimming removed 3 bases from V and 0 bases from J, with 12 bases in between. This CDR3 has 15 amino acids. The CDR3 region has the DNA TGTGCCAGTAGTATCTCGGACGGCCCCTCCTACGAGCAGTACTTC. This translates into CASSISDGPSYEQYF.

This chain links TRBV12-3 or TRBV12-4 with TRBJ1-1, with D perhaps matching TRBD1 (5 bases). The CDR3 covers 12 residues. V lost 2 bases, J lost 6 bases, and 7 bases lay in between. CDR3 amino acids: CASSLWDAEAFF. The CDR3 nucleotides are TGTGCCAGCAGTTTATGGGACGCTGAAGCTTTCTTT.

Details on this clone: A read error may account for a junction end that differs from germline. The V and J genes are TRBV5-8 and TRBJ1-2; 8 bases are shared with TRBD1. This CDR3 spans 15 amino acids. Per the germline V gene, CDR1 is SGHTS and CDR2 is YDEGEE. CDR3 sequence: CASSLGIAGGYGYAF. CDR3 sequence (DNA): TGTGCCAGCAGCTTGGGCATTGCAGGGGGCTATGGCTACGCCTTC.

The chain uses TRBV4-2 and TRBJ1-2, with 9 bases lining up with TRBD1. Trimming took 7 bases from V and 7 from J; bases not matched to a gene: 16. Per germline, CDR1 LGHNA and CDR2 YNFKEQ. This CDR3 has 16 amino acids. The CDR3 sequence: CASNIPGQGIYSGYTF. CDR3 coding DNA: TGTGCCAGCAACATACCGGGACAGGGCATTTACTCTGGCTACACCTTC.

The J gene is TRBJ2-1, the V gene TRBV9; the D call may be TRBD1 or TRBD2 (6 bases each). CDR3 length: 17 amino acids. The V gene lost 4 bases and the J gene lost 7 bases, with 24 bases spanning the gap. Germline assignment: CDR1 SGDLS and CDR2 YYNGEE. For the CDR3, the DNA is TGTGCCAGCAGCTCAGGGGAAACGGGGGAGCGCCCGAATGAGCAGTTCTTC. Protein: CASSSGETGERPNEQFF.

This chain connects TRBV3-1 (or the pseudogene TRBV3-2) to TRBJ2-3; TRBD2 agrees at 14 bases. The CDR3 is 17 amino acids. Germline CDR1 and CDR2: LGHDT and YNNKEL (reference sequence). Trimming took 2 bases from V and 4 from J; bases not matched to a gene: 5. The CDR3 here is CASSQPSGLAGADTQYF. In DNA, the CDR3 is TGTGCCAGCAGCCAACCCTCGGGACTAGCGGGGGCAGATACGCAGTATTTT.

The chain recombines TRBV5-1 with TRBJ1-1, with 7 positions matching TRBD1. The CDR3 has 14 amino acids. V was clipped by 3 bases and J by 1 base; unmatched bases: 3. CDR1 and CDR2 from the germline V gene are SGHRS and YFSETQ. The CDR3 loop is CASSSGQANTEAFF. CDR3 nucleotides: TGCGCCAGCAGCTCAGGACAGGCGAACACTGAAGCTTTCTTT.